This T cell receptor (beta chain) was documented in a study of PD-L1 blockade in urothelial cancer. Sequenced by immunoSEQ multiplex PCR; TCRdb stores in-frame clones only, minus some. The sample has 25,000 to 35,000 clones, 87% seen once. Germline lookup yields CDR1 SGDLS and CDR2 YYNGEE. V was clipped by 4 bases and J by 3 bases, with 13 bases between them. The CDR3 has 14 residues. In its sample, this clone was seen a few times. This sample comprised PBMCs, obtained around atezolizumab (anti-PD-L1) treatment. The TCR comes from a man aged 45 to 65 with urothelial cancer. The chain recombines TRBV9 with TRBJ1-1, with a possible D match to TRBD1 (5 bases). The CDR3 DNA follows: TGTGCCAGCAGCAAGACCGGGGGGGACACTGAAGCTTTCTTT. Translation: CASSKTGGDTEAFF.